The subject of this entry is one T cell receptor (beta chain). This sample was taken from a study of blood T cell repertoires in COVID-19. The data were produced by immunoSEQ multiplex PCR, yet TCRdb's version contains in-frame clones alone and is incomplete. The top ten clones hold 0.62% of a sample with 150,000 to 200,000 clones, roughly 90% of them seen once. This TCR was sampled from a man aged 50 to 60 with acute or convalescent COVID-19. Sequenced input: peripheral blood.

CDR3: CAWSVVGPDTEAFF. The CDR3 DNA reads as TGTGCCTGGAGTGTGGTGGGGCCTGACACTGAAGCTTTCTTT. The chain uses TRBV30 and TRBJ1-1; perhaps TRBD1 as D (5 bases). The CDR3 is made up of 14 amino acids. Trimming took 0 bases from V and 3 from J, leaving 11 bases between them. The germline gives CDR1 GTSNPN, CDR2 SVGIG (reference sequence).